These 6 T cell receptor beta chains were sequenced from one sample in a study of T cells in Graves' hyperthyroidism and ophthalmopathy. The source material, RNA transcripts, was used to amplify TCR beta CDR3 regions. TCR CDR3 regions were first amplified by RT-PCR with HTBI primers. TCRdb itself ran the multiplex PCR reads through MiXCR, one entry per CDR3 protein. The table includes about 580,000 distinct CDR3 sequences, over 11% detected once. The specimen was blood. Receptors were obtained from a woman in her twenties or thirties with Graves' hyperthyroidism that later progressed to Graves' ophthalmopathy.

This clonotype was recorded a few times. This likely traces to a read error, being one base from a far larger clone. The V call is TRBV28, the J call TRBJ1-5; 9 bases match TRBD1. The germline gives CDR1 MDHEN, CDR2 SYDVKM. With V trimmed by 5 bases and J by 5 bases, 4 bases remained unmatched. The CDR3 covers 14 residues. The CDR3 here is CASSPGTGHQPQHF. In DNA form, the CDR3 reads TGTGCCAGCAGTCCCGGGACAGGGCATCAGCCCCAGCATTTT.

The sample holds many counts of this clonotype. The rearrangement links TRBV6-1 to TRBJ2-7, with 7 bases lining up with TRBD2. Trimming cost V 5 bases and J 3 bases; bases outside gene matches: 10. CDR3 length: 15 amino acids. Germline values: CDR1 MNHNS, CDR2 SASEGT. CDR3 sequence: CASSTAGTTLYEQYF. CDR3 nucleotides: TGTGCCAGCAGTACGGCCGGGACTACCCTCTACGAGCAGTACTTC.

This clonotype came up a few times. This rearrangement joins TRBV4-1 to TRBJ1-5, with 8 bases fitting TRBD1. The CDR3 loop spans 16 amino acids. Germline CDR1 is MGHRA and CDR2 is YSYEKL. The junction had 8 bases not matched to a gene; V was cut back by 1 base and J by 6 bases. The CDR3 protein is CASSQATGEWGQPQHF. As DNA, the CDR3 is TGCGCCAGCAGCCAAGCGACAGGGGAGTGGGGTCAGCCCCAGCATTTT.

The chain uses TRBV29-1 and TRBJ2-7, with 13 bases aligning to TRBD2. The CDR3 spans 15 residues. With V trimmed by 4 bases and J by 7 bases, 10 bases remained unmatched. Germline values: CDR1 SQVTM, CDR2 ANQGSEA. The CDR3 bases are TGCAGCGTTGGCCCCGTTACTAGCGGGAGGGTAGAGCAGTACTTC. This codes for CSVGPVTSGRVEQYF.

This clonotype was observed a handful of times. The chain employs TRBV28 and TRBJ2-5, with 9 bases identical to TRBD1. The trim removed 9 bases at V and 5 bases at J, leaving 7 bases unmatched. The CDR3 is 13 amino acids. The germline CDR1 and CDR2 sequences are MDHEN and SYDVKM. The CDR3 DNA reads TGTGCCAGTTTGGACAGGGGCATTGAGACCCAGTACTTC. Its protein is CASLDRGIETQYF. The entire variable domain, with the rest obtained from reference TRBV28 and TRBJ2-5, is as follows: DVKVTQSSRYLVKRTGEKVFLECVQDMDHENMFWYRQDPGLGLRLIYFSYDVKMKEKGDIPEGYSVSREKKERFSLILESASTNQTSMYLCASLDRGIETQYFGPGTRLLVL.

This clonotype occurred a few times. V gene TRBV28 combines with J gene TRBJ1-2; D gene unclear. The germline CDR1 and CDR2 sequences are MDHEN and SYDVKM. Trimming stripped 6 bases from V and 2 bases from J, with 10 bases between. This CDR3 region has 13 residues. DNA of the CDR3: TGTGCCAGCAGCACTCAGGCGAACTATGGCTACACCTTC. This gives the protein CASSTQANYGYTF.